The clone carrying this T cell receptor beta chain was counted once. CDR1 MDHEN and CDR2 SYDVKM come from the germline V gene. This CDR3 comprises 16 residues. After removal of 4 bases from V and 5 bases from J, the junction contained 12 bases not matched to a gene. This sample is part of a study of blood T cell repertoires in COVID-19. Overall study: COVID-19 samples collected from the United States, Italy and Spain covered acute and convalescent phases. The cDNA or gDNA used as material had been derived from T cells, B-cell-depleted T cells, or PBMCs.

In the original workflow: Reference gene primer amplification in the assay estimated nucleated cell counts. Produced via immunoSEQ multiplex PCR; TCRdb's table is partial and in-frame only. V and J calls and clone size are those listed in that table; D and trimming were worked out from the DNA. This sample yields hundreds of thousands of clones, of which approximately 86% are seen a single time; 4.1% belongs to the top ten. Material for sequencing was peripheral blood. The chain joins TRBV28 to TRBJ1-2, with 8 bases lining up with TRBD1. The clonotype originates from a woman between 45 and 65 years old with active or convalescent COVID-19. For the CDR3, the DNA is TGTGCCAGCAGTTCCCCAGGGGGCGATCTTAGGTATGGCTACACCTTC. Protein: CASSSPGGDLRYGYTF.